These 31 T cell receptor beta chains came from one sample sequenced in a study of response to subunit inactivated influenza vaccine. TCRdb passed the RT-PCR reads through MiXCR, listing each CDR3 protein once. Of about 190,000 distinct CDR3 sequences in the sample, about 15% were seen once. The specimen was CD8+ T cells sorted from PBMCs, collected 4 to 6 days after vaccination. Receptors originate from a man in his forties or fifties who received an inactivated influenza vaccine.

The sample holds many counts of this clonotype. The rearrangement joins TRBV29-1 to TRBJ2-7, with 10 bases lining up with TRBD2. Looked up from germline, CDR1 is SQVTM and CDR2 is ANQGSEA. This CDR3 comprises 13 residues. The V and J ends lost 6 bases and 6 bases, in that order; junction bases with no gene match: 8. CDR3 loop: CSVTSLAGVEQYF. The CDR3, as DNA: TGCAGCGTCACCTCTCTAGCGGGGGTCGAGCAGTACTTC.

This clonotype occurred a few times. The chain couples TRBV3-1 to TRBJ2-3; 7 nucleotides match TRBD2. This CDR3 is built from 17 residues. After removal of 0 bases from V and 6 bases from J, the junction contained 12 bases not matched to a gene. Germline CDR1 LGHDT, CDR2 YNNKEL (reference sequence). The CDR3 region has the DNA TGTGCCAGCAGCCAAGAAGATCGCGGGAGTGTTGGGGATACGCAGTATTTT. This gives the protein CASSQEDRGSVGDTQYF.

This clonotype was counted only a few times. The chain has TRBV7-9 and TRBJ2-6, with a possible D match to TRBD2 (5 bases). Germline V lookup: CDR1 SEHNR, CDR2 FQNEAQ (reference sequence). Trimming took off 3 bases at V and 0 bases at J, with 6 bases between the two ends. This CDR3 is 15 amino acids long. Here the CDR3 DNA reads TGTGCCAGCAGCTTCGGGATCTCTGGGGCCAACGTCCTGACTTTC. Its protein is CASSFGISGANVLTF.

The V call is TRBV4-1, the J call TRBJ1-5; 11 bases fit TRBD1. V gave up 2 bases and J gave up 3 bases; unmatched junction bases: 9. CDR1 and CDR2 from the germline V gene are MGHRA and YSYEKL. The CDR3 length is 18 residues. The CDR3 DNA reads as TGCGCCAGCAGCCAACGGACAGGGGGCTGGGGTTTCAATCAGCCCCAGCATTTT. It specifies CASSQRTGGWGFNQPQHF.

The V and J genes are TRBV19 and TRBJ2-7; TRBD1 matches at 9 bases. Germline V gene data show CDR1 as LNHDA and CDR2 as SQIVND (reference sequence). The CDR3 is made up of 15 amino acids. With 5 bases clipped from V and 3 bases from J, the junction kept 8 bases outside the gene matches. In nucleotides, the CDR3 is TGTGCCAGTAGTCCCGCGGACAGGGGAGGCTACGAGCAGTACTTC. Translation gives CASSPADRGGYEQYF.

This chain links TRBV29-1 with TRBJ2-5, with a possible D match to TRBD2 (5 bases). CDR3 length: 10 residues. Trimming took 5 bases from V and 4 from J, leaving 5 bases between them. Germline-derived CDR1 and CDR2 are SQVTM and ANQGSEA. The CDR3 DNA is TGCAGCGTTAGCGGAGAGACCCAGTACTTC. Translation: CSVSGETQYF. The full variable domain, with the rest looked up from reference TRBV29-1 and TRBJ2-5, is SAVISQKPSRDICQRGTSLTIQCQVDSQVTMMFWYRQQPGQSLTLIATANQGSEATYESGFVIDKFPISRPNLTFSTLTVSNMSPEDSSIYLCSVSGETQYFGPGTRLLVL.

The rearrangement links TRBV29-1 to TRBJ2-3, with a tentative D call TRBD2 (5 bases). The CDR3 runs to 13 residues. Between the trimmed V and J ends, which lost 7 bases and 3 bases, there was a span of 14 bases. The germline V gene encodes CDR1 SQVTM and CDR2 ANQGSEA. The CDR3 coding sequence is TGCAGCGGCAGTAGCGCGAGAACAGATACGCAGTATTTT. Translated, it gives CSGSSARTDTQYF.

The chain recombines TRBV7-9 with TRBJ2-1, with D tentatively TRBD2 (5 bases). Deletions cut 1 base from V and 6 bases from J, with 10 bases between. Germline V gene data show CDR1 as SEHNR and CDR2 as FQNEAQ (reference sequence). This CDR3 region has 14 residues. Here the CDR3 reads CASSLVGEGNEQFF. The CDR3 DNA sequence: TGTGCCAGCAGCTTAGTCGGTGAGGGCAATGAGCAGTTCTTC.

This clonotype occurred a few times. V is TRBV7-9 and J is TRBJ1-3; D perhaps matches TRBD1 (5 bases). Germline CDR1 reads SEHNR; CDR2 reads FQNEAQ (reference sequence). V was pared by 6 bases and J by 0 bases, with 12 bases between. The CDR3 is made up of 15 amino acids. The CDR3 DNA is TGTGCCAGCAGAACAGGAATCAGCTCTGGAAACACCATATATTTT. It codes for CASRTGISSGNTIYF.

The V call is TRBV12-3 or TRBV12-4, the J call TRBJ2-1, with D perhaps TRBD2 (5 bases). CDR3 size: 13 residues. V shed 1 base and J shed 5 bases, with 6 bases lying between them. CDR3 in amino acids: CASSLVTNNEQFF. CDR3 bases: TGTGCCAGCAGTTTAGTGACTAACAATGAGCAGTTCTTC.

This clonotype came up a few times. The chain links TRBV20-1 to TRBJ2-3; D remains unclear. The CDR3 contains 14 residues. Deletions cut 7 bases from V and 5 bases from J, with 19 bases between. The germline CDR1 and CDR2 sequences are DFQATT and SNEGSKA (reference sequence). The chain's CDR3 is CSGLEGGIEDTQYF. The CDR3 nucleotides are TGCAGTGGCCTCGAAGGTGGGATTGAAGATACGCAGTATTTT.

This clonotype has a handful of counts. This chain links TRBV28 with TRBJ1-2; no clear D gene. Germline assignment: CDR1 MDHEN and CDR2 SYDVKM. This CDR3 has 13 amino acids. Trimming removed 2 bases from V and 4 bases from J, with 8 bases in between. The CDR3 region is CASSLIEPYGYTF. In DNA, the CDR3 is TGTGCCAGCAGTTTAATAGAACCCTATGGCTACACCTTC.

This clonotype was found many times. The rearrangement joins TRBV28 to TRBJ2-7; TRBD1 might be the D (5 bases). CDR1 and CDR2 (germline): MDHEN, SYDVKM. Deletions cut 6 bases from V and 4 bases from J, with 13 bases between. CDR3 size: 13 residues. The CDR3 nucleotides read TGTGCCAGCAGCTTGGTCGACAGTTACGAGCAGTACTTC. As protein: CASSLVDSYEQYF.

The chain joins TRBV5-1 to TRBJ2-7; 9 nucleotides agree with TRBD2. Trimming cost V 5 bases and J 2 bases; bases outside gene matches: 2. Germline loops: CDR1 SGHRS, CDR2 YFSETQ. This CDR3 is built from 13 residues. CDR3 sequence: CASRVAGAYEQYF. CDR3 DNA sequence: TGCGCCAGCAGAGTAGCGGGAGCCTACGAGCAGTACTTC.

This clonotype has more than one count but fewer than ten. The rearrangement uses TRBV27 and TRBJ2-7; 7 nucleotides line up with TRBD1. The J segment lost 1 base and the V segment lost 5 bases, leaving 2 bases of the junction unmatched. CDR3 size: 13 residues. Germline CDR1 MNHEY, CDR2 SMNVEV (reference sequence). The CDR3 region is CASSTGQSYEQYF. The CDR3 DNA reads as TGTGCCAGCAGTACGGGACAGTCCTACGAGCAGTACTTC.

This clonotype showed up just a few times. This chain joins TRBV28 and TRBJ2-5, with TRBD1 identical over 10 bases. Germline V gene lookup returns CDR1 MDHEN and CDR2 SYDVKM. V lost 1 base, J lost 4 bases, and 9 bases stayed unmatched. The CDR3 runs to 17 residues. In nucleotides, the CDR3 is TGTGCCAGCAGTTTATTGTGGGGGACAGGGGAAGGAGAGACCCAGTACTTC. It codes for CASSLLWGTGEGETQYF.

This clonotype has more than one count but fewer than ten. The V call is TRBV2, the J call TRBJ1-3; D possibly corresponds to TRBD1 (6 bases). Germline lookup yields CDR1 SNHLY and CDR2 FYNNEI. Trimming shortened V by 5 bases and J by 0 bases, and 14 bases separated the two germline ends. This CDR3 comprises 16 residues. The CDR3, as DNA: TGTGCCAGCAGTTCTCAGGACAGCATCTCTGGAAACACCATATATTTT. Translating gives CASSSQDSISGNTIYF.

The rearrangement links TRBV4-3 to TRBJ1-6, with 9 bases identical to TRBD1. Germline trimming cut 0 bases from V and 0 bases from J; bases unmatched to any gene: 3. The CDR3 has 18 residues. Germline V gene data show CDR1 as LGHNA and CDR2 as YSLEER. This chain's CDR3 is CASSQDGQGSSYNSPLHF. The CDR3, as DNA: TGCGCCAGCAGCCAAGATGGACAGGGGAGCTCCTATAATTCACCCCTCCACTTT.

The CDR3 loop is CASSVGSSNQPQHF. In DNA form, the CDR3 reads TGTGCCAGCAGTGTTGGCAGCAGCAATCAGCCCCAGCATTTT. This chain connects TRBV27 to TRBJ1-5; no firm D call. The CDR3 runs 14 residues. Germline V gene sequence: CDR1 MNHEY, CDR2 SMNVEV (reference sequence). Trimming removed 5 bases from V and 1 base from J, with 9 bases in between.

This clonotype was recorded a few times. The genes are TRBV24-1 and TRBJ2-3, with TRBD2 identical over 10 bases. Germline CDR1 reads KGHDR; CDR2 reads SFDVKD. The CDR3 totals 17 residues. The V gene end was trimmed by 2 bases and the J gene end by 0 bases; junction bases not matched to a gene: 4. This CDR3 is CATSDSLAGSSTDTQYF. DNA for the CDR3: TGTGCCACCAGTGATTCACTAGCGGGATCTAGCACAGATACGCAGTATTTT.

The sample holds a few counts of this clonotype. The V and J genes are TRBV27 and TRBJ1-5, with D possibly TRBD1 on 5 matching bases. V gave up 0 bases and J gave up 2 bases, with 11 bases separating them. Germline V gene data show CDR1 as MNHEY and CDR2 as SMNVEV (reference sequence). The CDR3 consists of 16 residues. The CDR3 DNA follows: TGTGCCAGCAGTTTATCGGGGGATAGGGGCAATCAGCCCCAGCATTTT. Translated: CASSLSGDRGNQPQHF.

The J gene is TRBJ1-2, the V gene TRBV12-3 or TRBV12-4; the D is unclear. This CDR3 has 14 residues. V was shortened by 5 bases and J by 3 bases, with 13 bases between the two germline ends. The CDR3 region is CASSIEIRYYGYTF. The CDR3 DNA reads TGTGCCAGCAGTATAGAAATCCGGTACTATGGCTACACCTTC.

The chain's CDR3 is CASTGGDEQYF. CDR3 DNA sequence: TGTGCCAGCACTGGAGGGGACGAGCAGTACTTC. The rearrangement joins TRBV7-9 to TRBJ2-7; TRBD2 might be the D (6 bases). The germline gives CDR1 SEHNR, CDR2 FQNEAQ (reference sequence). V lost 7 bases to trimming and J lost 5 bases, with 9 bases between them. The CDR3 spans 11 residues.

The chain links TRBV30 to TRBJ2-7; D is possibly TRBD1 (6 bases). The V gene lost 1 base and the J gene lost 5 bases, with 15 bases spanning the gap. The CDR3 runs 14 residues. In germline, CDR1 is GTSNPN, CDR2 SVGIG (reference sequence). The CDR3, as DNA: TGTGCCTGGAGTGGGGTTCTACAGGGCGACGAGCAGTACTTC. Encoded protein: CAWSGVLQGDEQYF.

This clonotype was observed a handful of times. This rearrangement joins TRBV20-1 to TRBJ2-2; 7 nucleotides align to TRBD1. V lost 3 bases, J lost 0 bases, and 4 bases stayed unmatched. Per the germline V gene, CDR1 is DFQATT and CDR2 is SNEGSKA (reference sequence). This CDR3 is built from 15 residues. The CDR3 is CSASRTGPNTGELFF. CDR3 coding DNA: TGCAGTGCTAGTAGGACAGGCCCGAACACCGGGGAGCTGTTTTTT.

The chain uses TRBV7-8 and TRBJ2-4; TRBD2 aligns across 11 bases. The CDR3 is 15 amino acids. V was pared by 5 bases and J by 5 bases, with 5 bases of the junction left unmatched. CDR1 and CDR2 from the germline V gene are SGHVS and FQNEAQ. The CDR3 DNA reads as TGTGCCAGCAGCCCGGGGACTAGCGGTGAAAACATTCAGTACTTC. This encodes CASSPGTSGENIQYF. Using reference TRBV7-8 and TRBJ2-4 for the parts outside the CDR3, the full variable domain is GAGVSQSPRYKVAKRGQDVALRCDPISGHVSLFWYQQALGQGPEFLTYFQNEAQLDKSGLPSDRFFAERPEGSVSTLKIQRTQQEDSAVYLCASSPGTSGENIQYFGAGTRLSVL.

This clonotype was recorded many times. The chain couples TRBV7-6 to TRBJ1-1; no clear D. The CDR3 runs to 13 residues. Trimming pared 5 bases from V and 7 bases from J, leaving 14 bases between. Germline V lookup: CDR1 SGHVS, CDR2 FNYEAQ. Here the CDR3 DNA reads TGTGCCAGCAGCCCCGTGGCCCAGCTTGAAGCTTTCTTT. Amino acid sequence: CASSPVAQLEAFF. The entire variable domain, with the rest obtained from reference TRBV7-6 and TRBJ1-1, is as follows: GAGVSQSPRYKVTKRGQDVALRCDPISGHVSLYWYRQALGQGPEFLTYFNYEAQQDKSGLPNDRFSAERPEGSISTLTIQRTEQRDSAMYRCASSPVAQLEAFFGQGTRLTVV.

This chain connects TRBV25-1 to TRBJ2-1, with unresolved D. Germline CDR1 reads MGHDK; CDR2 reads SYGVNS. This CDR3 comprises 12 residues. V lost 1 base and J lost 7, with 5 bases in between. CDR3 sequence reads: CASSEWLNEQFF. CDR3 bases: TGTGCCAGCAGTGAATGGTTGAATGAGCAGTTCTTC.

This clonotype was recorded a few times. This chain's CDR3 is CASSEGREEYF. Here the CDR3 DNA reads TGCGCCAGCAGCGAAGGGCGGGAGGAGTACTTC. The chain combines TRBV5-1 with TRBJ2-7; 8 bases map to TRBD2. Germline V CDR1 and CDR2: SGHRS, YFSETQ. V gave up 4 bases and J gave up 11 bases; unmatched junction bases: 5. This CDR3 region has 11 residues.

This clonotype came up many times. V gene TRBV7-6 combines with J gene TRBJ2-7; the D is unclear. Germline CDR1 and CDR2: SGHVS and FNYEAQ. Between the trimmed V and J ends, which lost 1 base and 5 bases, there was a span of 6 bases. CDR3 length: 12 amino acids. This chain's CDR3 is CASSLVSHEQYF. The CDR3 nucleotides are TGTGCCAGCAGCTTAGTGTCTCACGAGCAGTACTTC.

J is TRBJ1-4 and V is TRBV4-3, with unresolved D. The CDR3 contains 15 residues. CDR1 LGHNA and CDR2 YSLEER come from the germline V gene. V dropped 1 base and J dropped 7 bases, with 13 bases sitting between them. The CDR3 reads CASSQGVGVGEKLFF. CDR3 in DNA: TGCGCCAGCAGCCAAGGTGTTGGGGTCGGTGAAAAACTGTTTTTT.